Included here is one T cell receptor beta chain sequence, with context. This sample is part of a study of control samples from healthy donors and cancer patients. The protocol was immunoSEQ multiplex PCR, while the TCRdb copy is restricted to in-frame clones and leaves out a portion. The data hold some 130,000 clones, with about 91% observed a single time. The CDR3 is 16 residues long. After removal of 3 bases from V and 8 bases from J, the junction contained 10 bases not matched to a gene. Per germline, CDR1 ENHRY and CDR2 SYGVKD. This chain uses TRBV10-3 with TRBJ2-2, with 9 positions matching TRBD2. Sequencing was done on a sample of blood. The TCR comes from a man aged 18 to 35 in good health. The CDR3 is CAISDRTSGGKGELFF. The CDR3 bases are TGTGCCATCAGTGACCGCACCAGCGGGGGGAAGGGGGAGCTGTTTTTT.